This TCR beta chain was retrieved from a study of blood T cell repertoires in COVID-19. Study processing details: Quantification of nucleated cells was approximated via reference gene primer amplification. Measured with immunoSEQ multiplex PCR; TCRdb has only the in-frame clones, and not every one. From that table come the V and J calls and clone size; the DNA was used to work out D and trimming. In the table there are 150,000 to 200,000 clones, roughly 90% of which are singletons. Sequencing used peripheral blood. The receptor was isolated from a woman aged 70 to 79 with acute or convalescent COVID-19.

The CDR3 region is CASRNTRSNGYTF. For the CDR3, the DNA is TGTGCCAGCAGGAACACCCGATCGAATGGCTACACCTTC. This chain connects TRBV6-5 to TRBJ1-2; the D is unclear. CDR1 and CDR2 from the germline V gene are MNHEY and SVGAGI. V shed 6 bases and J shed 6 bases, with 14 bases lying between them. The CDR3 totals 13 residues.